This TCR beta chain was identified in a study of molecular identifiers for immune sequencing clone quantification. The study, taken as a whole, reports: Over 98% of effector molecules, yet under 1% of naive-cell molecules, were held by clones above 20 RNA copies.

Regarding this clonotype: As yet, its antigen is unknown.

This CDR3 is 15 amino acids long. The germline V gene has CDR1 MNHEY and CDR2 SMNVEV (reference sequence). Between the trimmed V and J ends, which lost 6 bases and 3 bases, there was a span of 17 bases. TCRdb ran MiXCR on the PCR reads and lists one entry per CDR3 protein. The sample shows about 640,000 distinct CDR3 sequences, 20% of them seen only once. The clonotype comes from a human donor in good health. Some libraries in this study had Jurkat cell RNA spiked in. The specimen was naive CD8+ T cells from blood, with Jurkat cell RNA spiked in. This sample's subset: FACS-sorted CD8+CD4-CCR7+CD45RA+ naive T cells. The chain uses TRBV27 and TRBJ2-5, with D maybe TRBD1 (6 bases). Here the CDR3 DNA reads TGTGCCAGCAGCAGGACAGTGGGTTACAAAGAGACCCAGTACTTC. Amino acid sequence: CASSRTVGYKETQYF.